This entry lists 30 T cell receptor beta chains sequenced from one sample in a study of shared clonotypes between healthy human individuals. TCRdb's table, derived via immunoSEQ multiplex PCR, lists solely in-frame clones and lacks some. The sample has some 1.4 million clones; 96% are singletons. The source material was naive CD4+ T cells sorted from blood. Sample subset: CD45RA+ positively selected. The receptors shown here come from a man aged 25 to 40 in good health.

V and J are TRBV2 and TRBJ2-5; TRBD2 might be the D (6 bases). CDR3 length: 14 amino acids. Germline CDR1 SNHLY, CDR2 FYNNEI. Trimming stripped 4 bases from V and 5 bases from J, with 14 bases between. CDR3 sequence reads: CASSGTGGWETQYF. For the CDR3, the DNA is TGTGCCAGCAGTGGGACCGGAGGGTGGGAGACCCAGTACTTC.

V is TRBV6-1 and J is TRBJ1-1; D unclear. The germline V and J ends were trimmed by 4 bases and 0 bases, with 6 bases remaining between them. The CDR3 extends over 13 amino acids. Germline V gives CDR1 MNHNS, CDR2 SASEGT. As DNA, the CDR3 is TGTGCCAGCAGTGCCACAGTGAACACTGAAGCTTTCTTT. The encoded protein is CASSATVNTEAFF.

The CDR3 loop reads CASSPAGTGLASYEQYF. The DNA for the CDR3 is TGTGCCAGCTCACCAGCTGGGACAGGACTTGCCTCCTACGAGCAGTACTTC. The chain combines TRBV18 with TRBJ2-7, with 8 bases fitting TRBD1. The CDR3 extends over 17 amino acids. Germline CDR1 KGHSH, CDR2 LQKENI. The J segment lost 0 bases and the V segment lost 2 bases, leaving 9 bases of the junction unmatched.

The rearrangement uses TRBV28 and TRBJ2-1; the D gene is possibly TRBD1 (6 bases). The germline V gene encodes CDR1 MDHEN and CDR2 SYDVKM. V lost 5 bases and J lost 9, with 20 bases in between. The CDR3 length is 15 residues. For the CDR3, the DNA is TGTGCCAGCAGTACAGGGAATTCTGCCCGCGGTGAGCAGTTCTTC. Translated: CASSTGNSARGEQFF.

This clone appeared once. This sequence joins TRBV9 and TRBJ1-4; 9 bases align to TRBD1. Germline CDR1 reads SGDLS; CDR2 reads YYNGEE. There are 14 residues in the CDR3. With 4 bases clipped from V and 9 bases from J, the junction kept 7 bases outside the gene matches. CDR3 nucleotides: TGTGCCAGCAGCAAGGACAGGGGAGGGCAAAAACTGTTTTTT. Protein sequence: CASSKDRGGQKLFF.

The V and J genes are TRBV7-9 and TRBJ2-3; 8 bases line up with TRBD2. Germline V gene sequence: CDR1 SEHNR, CDR2 FQNEAQ (reference sequence). Losses at the gene ends were 5 bases for V and 3 bases for J; bases not matched to a gene: 10. The CDR3 is made up of 16 amino acids. The CDR3 region has the DNA TGTGCCAGCAGCGGTAAGCGGGAGATGGAGACAGATACGCAGTATTTT. Protein sequence: CASSGKREMETDTQYF.

Remarks on this clone: The sample carries other DNA sequences with the same CDR3. The J gene is TRBJ2-2, the V gene TRBV5-1; D gene uncertain. Trimming stripped 2 bases from V and 6 bases from J, with 8 bases between. CDR1 and CDR2 from the germline V gene are SGHRS and YFSETQ. There are 13 residues in the CDR3. The CDR3 bases are TGCGCCAGCAGCTTTGGGTTCCCCGGGGAGCTGTTTTTT. Residues: CASSFGFPGELFF.

This chain connects TRBV19 to TRBJ2-6, with a weak D call TRBD2 (6 bases). The CDR3 sequence is 17 residues long. The germline V gene has CDR1 LNHDA and CDR2 SQIVND (reference sequence). V was trimmed by 2 bases and J by 0 bases, leaving 11 bases between them. CDR3 amino acids: CASSILFGSSGANVLTF. CDR3 in DNA: TGTGCCAGTAGTATACTATTCGGGAGCTCTGGGGCCAACGTCCTGACTTTC.

This rearrangement joins TRBV4-3 to TRBJ1-1; D is possibly TRBD1 (5 bases). CDR1 and CDR2 (germline): LGHNA, YSLEER. V lost 4 bases to trimming and J lost 4 bases, with 16 bases between them. There are 15 residues in the CDR3. CDR3 loop: CASSRGGGLVTEAFF. DNA of the CDR3: TGCGCCAGCAGCCGGGGCGGGGGTTTGGTCACTGAAGCTTTCTTT.

V is TRBV28 and J is TRBJ2-3, with TRBD2 matching over 8 bases. This CDR3 is 19 amino acids long. The junction had 19 bases not matched to a gene; V was cut back by 8 bases and J by 0 bases. Germline CDR1 and CDR2: MDHEN and SYDVKM. The CDR3 sequence: CASRTPGTRPLTSTDTQYF. DNA for the CDR3: TGTGCCAGCCGTACACCCGGGACTAGGCCCCTGACTAGCACAGATACGCAGTATTTT.

The chain uses TRBV5-5 and TRBJ2-5; no clear D. CDR1 and CDR2 from the germline V gene are SGHKS and YYEKEE (reference sequence). CDR3 length: 14 amino acids. V gave up 0 bases and J gave up 1 base, with 7 bases separating them. The chain's CDR3 is CASSLDPFQETQYF. The CDR3 coding sequence is TGTGCCAGCAGCTTGGATCCGTTCCAAGAGACCCAGTACTTC.

V usage is TRBV5-6 and J usage is TRBJ2-5; D is undetermined. Trimming removed 2 bases from V and 5 bases from J, with 19 bases in between. The CDR3 covers 16 residues. Germline loops: CDR1 SGHDT, CDR2 YYEEEE. The CDR3 sequence is CASSFGLGPSRETQYF. The CDR3 DNA sequence: TGTGCCAGCAGCTTCGGTTTGGGCCCAAGTCGGGAGACCCAGTACTTC.

V usage is TRBV6-5 and J usage is TRBJ2-5; possible D gene TRBD2, 6 bases. The V end lost 6 bases, the J end lost 5 bases, and 16 bases lay between the germline ends. The length of the CDR3 is 14 residues. CDR1 is MNHEY and CDR2 is SVGAGI in the germline V gene. CDR3 loop: CASRALAGRETQYF. CDR3 nucleotide sequence: TGTGCCAGCAGAGCACTAGCTGGGCGTGAGACCCAGTACTTC.

The V gene is TRBV30, the J gene TRBJ1-4; possibly TRBD1 for D (6 bases). V dropped 3 bases and J dropped 4 bases, with 12 bases sitting between them. The CDR3 is made up of 14 amino acids. Germline values: CDR1 GTSNPN, CDR2 SVGIG (reference sequence). CDR3 protein: CAWSFRGLNEKLFF. CDR3 nucleotide sequence: TGTGCCTGGAGCTTCAGGGGCCTTAATGAAAAACTGTTTTTT.

This rearrangement joins TRBV6-5 to TRBJ1-1; no firm D call. With 0 bases removed from V and 11 bases from J, the gap between germline ends came to 10 bases. The CDR3 consists of 12 residues. Germline lookup yields CDR1 MNHEY and CDR2 SVGAGI. In DNA form, the CDR3 reads TGTGCCAGCAGTTACTCACGTTCGCCCGCTTTCTTT. The encoded protein is CASSYSRSPAFF.

The chain joins TRBV2 to TRBJ1-1; the match to TRBD1 covers 11 bases. Germline V CDR1 and CDR2: SNHLY, FYNNEI. This CDR3 has 15 amino acids. With 6 bases clipped from V and 4 bases from J, the junction kept 7 bases outside the gene matches. The chain's CDR3 is CASRKGQGAGTEAFF. The DNA of the CDR3 is TGTGCCAGCAGAAAAGGACAGGGGGCCGGCACTGAAGCTTTCTTT.

The chain employs TRBV19 and TRBJ1-2; 7 positions agree with TRBD1. Trimming cost V 1 base and J 5 bases; bases outside gene matches: 1. The CDR3 spans 13 residues. Germline lookup yields CDR1 LNHDA and CDR2 SQIVND (reference sequence). CDR3 sequence (DNA): TGTGCCAGTAGTATAGCAGGGGGTTATGGCTACACCTTC. It translates to CASSIAGGYGYTF.

This clone showed up just once. The V and J genes are TRBV28 and TRBJ1-2; D unresolved. This CDR3 is 17 amino acids long. CDR1 MDHEN and CDR2 SYDVKM come from the germline V gene. Trimming stripped 4 bases from V and 2 bases from J, with 20 bases between. The CDR3 sequence: CASSSGTLQPKNYGYTF. As DNA, the CDR3 is TGTGCCAGCAGTTCGGGAACACTGCAACCCAAGAACTATGGCTACACCTTC.

V usage is TRBV2 and J usage is TRBJ2-7; 9 bases align to TRBD1. CDR3 size: 14 residues. V lost 5 bases to trimming and J lost 3 bases; unmatched junction nucleotides: 5. Germline-derived CDR1 and CDR2 are SNHLY and FYNNEI. CDR3 residues: CASSRQGGDYEQYF. The DNA of the CDR3 is TGTGCCAGCAGTAGACAGGGGGGAGACTACGAGCAGTACTTC.

The V and J genes are TRBV11-2 and TRBJ2-7; 9 nucleotides line up with TRBD2. With 6 bases clipped from V and 0 bases from J, the junction kept 6 bases outside the gene matches. This CDR3 comprises 15 residues. The germline gives CDR1 SGHAT, CDR2 FQNNGV. For the CDR3, the DNA is TGTGCCAGCAGTCGAGCGGGAGGCAACTCCTACGAGCAGTACTTC. Translation gives CASSRAGGNSYEQYF. Full variable domain (rest looked up from reference TRBV11-2 and TRBJ2-7): EAGVAQSPRYKIIEKRQSVAFWCNPISGHATLYWYQQILGQGPKLLIQFQNNGVVDDSQLPKDRFSAERLKGVDSTLKIQPAKLEDSAVYLCASSRAGGNSYEQYFGPGTRLTVT.

The CDR3: CASTQHPRIRDRIDTQYF. The CDR3 DNA is TGCGCCAGCACCCAGCATCCCAGAATCCGGGACAGGATAGATACGCAGTATTTT. V and J are TRBV5-1 and TRBJ2-3; the match to TRBD1 covers 8 bases. The CDR3 spans 18 residues. V shed 6 bases, J shed 5 bases, and the junction held 20 bases outside the gene matches. The V gene's germline CDR1 is SGHRS and CDR2 YFSETQ. The full variable domain, its missing parts supplied by reference TRBV5-1 and TRBJ2-3, is KAGVTQTPRYLIKTRGQQVTLSCSPISGHRSVSWYQQTPGQGLQFLFEYFSETQRNKGNFPGRFSGRQFSNSRSEMNVSTLELGDSALYLCASTQHPRIRDRIDTQYFGPGTRLTVL.

This chain connects TRBV2 to TRBJ2-1; 11 nucleotides agree with TRBD1. The germline V gene encodes CDR1 SNHLY and CDR2 FYNNEI. The CDR3 sequence is 15 residues long. Losses at the gene ends were 6 bases for V and 8 bases for J; bases not matched to a gene: 9. Here the CDR3 DNA reads TGTGCCAGCAGCCCCACGGGACAGGGGGAGGATGAGCAGTTCTTC. This encodes CASSPTGQGEDEQFF.

The CDR3 DNA sequence: TGTGCCAGCAGCTTACAGGGACCGAACTACGAGCAGTACTTC. Encoded protein: CASSLQGPNYEQYF. The V call is TRBV7-9, the J call TRBJ2-7, with D perhaps TRBD1 or TRBD2 (5 bases each). Germline CDR1 and CDR2: SEHNR and FQNEAQ (reference sequence). V was trimmed by 2 bases and J by 3 bases, leaving 11 bases between them. This CDR3 has 14 residues.

CDR3 sequence: CASSSPRSLEQYF. The CDR3 region has the DNA TGTGCCAGCAGCTCCCCCCGGAGTCTCGAGCAGTACTTC. This chain connects TRBV11-2 to TRBJ2-7; D is unresolved. This CDR3 comprises 13 residues. The V gene lost 4 bases and the J gene lost 6 bases, with 13 bases spanning the gap. CDR1 is SGHAT and CDR2 is FQNNGV in the germline V gene.

The chain uses TRBV28 and TRBJ2-3; TRBD1 matches at 7 bases. CDR1 is MDHEN, CDR2 SYDVKM, per germline. There are 14 residues in the CDR3. J gave up 4 bases and V 2 bases, and 3 bases lay outside the gene matches. The CDR3 loop reads CASSLPTGADTQYF. CDR3 in DNA: TGTGCCAGCAGTTTACCCACAGGGGCAGATACGCAGTATTTT.

The CDR3 sequence is CASSLGRGQSYNEQFF. The DNA for the CDR3 is TGTGCCAGCAGCTTAGGAAGGGGGCAATCCTACAATGAGCAGTTCTTC. V is TRBV11-2 and J is TRBJ2-1, with TRBD1 matching 7 bases. CDR1 is SGHAT and CDR2 is FQNNGV in the germline V gene. With 1 base clipped from V and 1 base from J, the junction kept 4 bases outside the gene matches. The CDR3 has 16 residues.

The rearrangement uses TRBV7-6 and TRBJ1-1; 9 bases fit TRBD1. The V gene's germline CDR1 is SGHVS and CDR2 FNYEAQ. The CDR3 covers 15 residues. V shed 1 base and J 3 bases; nucleotides not matched to a gene: 3. The CDR3 region is CASSLVQGAYTEAFF. The CDR3, as DNA: TGTGCCAGCAGCTTAGTACAGGGGGCGTACACTGAAGCTTTCTTT.

V is TRBV10-2 and J is TRBJ2-5; possibly TRBD1 for D (5 bases). Deletions cut 0 bases from V and 7 bases from J, with 12 bases between. Germline loops: CDR1 WSHSY, CDR2 SAAADI. The CDR3 length is 14 residues. In DNA form, the CDR3 reads TGCGCCAGCAGTGAGTCAGAAGGAAGGGGGACCCAGTACTTC. Amino acid sequence: CASSESEGRGTQYF.

DNA for the CDR3: TGTGCCAGCAGCTTGGGACAGGGGGAAAAGAATGAGCAGTTCTTC. Protein: CASSLGQGEKNEQFF. The chain joins TRBV5-4 to TRBJ2-1, with 9 bases lining up with TRBD1. This CDR3 is built from 15 residues. Germline lookup yields CDR1 SGHNT and CDR2 YYREEE (reference sequence). Losses at the gene ends were 0 bases for V and 7 bases for J; bases not matched to a gene: 5. The whole variable domain, filled in from reference TRBV5-4 and TRBJ2-1, reads ETGVTQSPTHLIKTRGQQVTLRCSSQSGHNTVSWYQQALGQGPQFIFQYYREEENGRGNFPPRFSGLQFPNYSSELNVNALELDDSALYLCASSLGQGEKNEQFFGPGTRLTVL.

CDR3 in DNA: TGTGCCAGCAGTTCACCCCCGCGGGAGCAGTACTTC. It translates to CASSSPPREQYF. The V gene is TRBV28, the J gene TRBJ2-7, with D unclear. Germline CDR1 MDHEN, CDR2 SYDVKM. The CDR3 spans 12 residues. Trimming took off 4 bases at V and 7 bases at J, with 11 bases between the two ends.